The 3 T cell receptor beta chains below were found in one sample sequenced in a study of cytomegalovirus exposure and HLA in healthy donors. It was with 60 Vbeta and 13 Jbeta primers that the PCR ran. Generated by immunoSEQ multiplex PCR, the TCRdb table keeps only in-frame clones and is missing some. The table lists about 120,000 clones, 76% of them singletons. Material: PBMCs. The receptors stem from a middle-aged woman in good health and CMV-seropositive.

The CDR3 nucleotides read TGTGCCAGCAGGGGTCCGAGGACTAGCATAGATCTAGCCAAAAACATTCAGTACTTC. This codes for CASRGPRTSIDLAKNIQYF. This rearrangement joins TRBV2 to TRBJ2-4; 8 positions agree with TRBD2. The trim removed 6 bases at V and 0 bases at J, leaving 16 bases unmatched. The CDR3 totals 19 residues. Germline V gene data show CDR1 as SNHLY and CDR2 as FYNNEI.

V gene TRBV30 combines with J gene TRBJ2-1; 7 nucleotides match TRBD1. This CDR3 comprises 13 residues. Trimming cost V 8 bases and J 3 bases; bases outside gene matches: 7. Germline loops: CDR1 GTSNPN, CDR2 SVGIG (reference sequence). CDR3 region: CATQGQNYNEQFF. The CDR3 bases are TGTGCCACCCAGGGACAGAACTACAATGAGCAGTTCTTC.

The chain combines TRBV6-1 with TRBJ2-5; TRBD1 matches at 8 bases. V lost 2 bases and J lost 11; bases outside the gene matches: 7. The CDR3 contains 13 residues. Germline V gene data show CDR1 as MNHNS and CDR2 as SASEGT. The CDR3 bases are TGTGCCAGCAGTGAACGGGCAGGGGGCAAGCAGTACTTC. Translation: CASSERAGGKQYF.